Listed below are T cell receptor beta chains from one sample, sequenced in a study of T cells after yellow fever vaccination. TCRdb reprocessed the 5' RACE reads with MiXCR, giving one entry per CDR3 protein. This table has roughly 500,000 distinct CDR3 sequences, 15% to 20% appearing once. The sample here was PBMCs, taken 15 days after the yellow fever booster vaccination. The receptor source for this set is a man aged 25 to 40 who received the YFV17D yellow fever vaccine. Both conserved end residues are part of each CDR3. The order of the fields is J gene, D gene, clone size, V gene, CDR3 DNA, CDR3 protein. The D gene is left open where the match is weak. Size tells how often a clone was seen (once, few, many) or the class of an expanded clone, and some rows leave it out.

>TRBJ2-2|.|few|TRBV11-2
TGTGCCAGCAGGTCCCTCTCTACCGGGGAGCTGTTTTTT
CASRSLSTGELFF
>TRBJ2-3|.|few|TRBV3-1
TGTGCCAGCAGCCATCCCCCGGCGTCCCATCGATCAGATACGCAGTATTTT
CASSHPPASHRSDTQYF
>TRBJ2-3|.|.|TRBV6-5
TGTGCCAGCAGTTACTCAACGACGGCCTCTAGCACAGATACGCAGTATTTT
CASSYSTTASSTDTQYF
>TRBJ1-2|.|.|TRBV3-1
TGTGCCAGCAGCCAAGATCAGGGCGGCCTGGTATCCAATGGCTACACCTTC
CASSQDQGGLVSNGYTF
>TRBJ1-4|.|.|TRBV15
TGTGCCACCAGCAACCGGGATGAAGGACGGAAACTGTTTTTT
CATSNRDEGRKLFF
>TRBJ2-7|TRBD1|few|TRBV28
TGTGCCAGCGACTCCGGGACAGCCTCCTACGAGCAGTACTTC
CASDSGTASYEQYF
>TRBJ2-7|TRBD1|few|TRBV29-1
TGCAGCGCCGGGAGGGGACAGGGGGCGAGCGAGCAGTACTTC
CSAGRGQGASEQYF
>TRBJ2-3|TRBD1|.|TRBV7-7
TGTGCTAGCAGCTGGGGGACAGGCACAGATACGCAGTATTTT
CASSWGTGTDTQYF
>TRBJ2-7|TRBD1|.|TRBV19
TGTGCCAGTAGGGATGCCCCGGGACAGGGGAGGAACGAGCAGTACTTC
CASRDAPGQGRNEQYF
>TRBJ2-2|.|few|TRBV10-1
TGCGCCAGCAGTCCGGGACTGCCCCTGAACACCGGGGAGCTGTTTTTT
CASSPGLPLNTGELFF
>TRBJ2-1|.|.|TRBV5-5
TGTGCCAGCAGCTTGTTGGTTTCCTACAATGAGCAGTTCTTC
CASSLLVSYNEQFF
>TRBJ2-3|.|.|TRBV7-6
TGTGCCAGCAGCTTAGACCCCCCCGGAAGCACAGATACGCAGTATTTT
CASSLDPPGSTDTQYF
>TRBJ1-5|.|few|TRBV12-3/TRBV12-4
TGTGCCAGCAGTTTAAGCCCAGGGCCCCAGGGTCAGCCCCAGCATTTT
CASSLSPGPQGQPQHF
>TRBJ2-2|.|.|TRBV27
TGTGCCAGCAGTTTATCGCCCGGGGGGAACACCGGGGAGCTGTTTTTT
CASSLSPGGNTGELFF
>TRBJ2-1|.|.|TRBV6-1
TGTGCCAGCAGTGGACTGGAATACAATGAGCAGTTCTTC
CASSGLEYNEQFF
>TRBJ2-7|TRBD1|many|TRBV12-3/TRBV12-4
TGTGCCAGCACGGCGGGGACAGGGAGCTCCTACGAGCAGTACTTC
CASTAGTGSSYEQYF
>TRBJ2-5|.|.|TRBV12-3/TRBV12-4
TGTGCCAGCAGTTCCCGGGGGTACGGGGAGGCCCAGTACTTC
CASSSRGYGEAQYF
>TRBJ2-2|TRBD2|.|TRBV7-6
TGTGCCAGCAGCATCGGGACTAGCGGGGGCACCGGGGAGCTGTTTTTT
CASSIGTSGGTGELFF
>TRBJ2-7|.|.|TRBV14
TGTGCCAGCAGCCAGGGCAGTTTCTACGAGCAGTACTTC
CASSQGSFYEQYF
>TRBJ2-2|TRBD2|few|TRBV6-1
TGTGCCAGCAGAGCGCGGGAGTTCACCGGGGAGCTGTTTTTT
CASRAREFTGELFF
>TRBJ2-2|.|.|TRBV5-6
TGTGCCAGCAGCTTTTTCGGGAGCTATGTTCGAAGCACCGGGGAGCTGTTTTTT
CASSFFGSYVRSTGELFF
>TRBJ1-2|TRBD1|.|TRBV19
TGTGCCAGCCGAGATACAGGGGTCCCCAACTATGGCTACACCTTC
CASRDTGVPNYGYTF
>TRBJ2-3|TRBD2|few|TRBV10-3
TGTGCCATCAGTGAGGAACTAGCGGGAGCGGGGGCAGATACGCAGTATTTT
CAISEELAGAGADTQYF
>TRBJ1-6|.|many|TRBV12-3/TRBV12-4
TGTGCCAGCAGTTTAGGAGGGTCGAACTTTTCACCCCTCCACTTT
CASSLGGSNFSPLHF
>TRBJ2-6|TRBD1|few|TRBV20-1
TGCAGTGCTAGGGAGACAGGGGCACATGGGACCAACGTCCTGACTTTC
CSARETGAHGTNVLTF
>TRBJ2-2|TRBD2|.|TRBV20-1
TGCAGTGCTCGACTAGCGGCGAACACCGGGGAGCTGTTTTTT
CSARLAANTGELFF
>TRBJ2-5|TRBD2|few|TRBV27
TGTGCCAGCAGTTTCACCGGGAGGCTCGAGACCCAGTACTTC
CASSFTGRLETQYF
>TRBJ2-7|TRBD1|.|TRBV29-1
TGCAGCGTTGATATGGGGAAGGGACAGCCCTACGAGCAGTACTTC
CSVDMGKGQPYEQYF
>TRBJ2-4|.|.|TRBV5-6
TGTGCCAGCAGCTCCCTTTCGGGGACTGAAGCCAAAAACATTCAGTACTTC
CASSSLSGTEAKNIQYF
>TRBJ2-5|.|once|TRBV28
TGTGCCACCGGCGATAGACAGGCCTTCCAAGAGACCCAGTACTTC
CATGDRQAFQETQYF
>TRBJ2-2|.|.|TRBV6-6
TGTGCCAGCAGTTATATCCGGGCCGGGGAGCTGTTTTTT
CASSYIRAGELFF
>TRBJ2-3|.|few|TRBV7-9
TGTGCCAGCAGCTTAACGGTCGACAGAAGGACAGATACGCAGTATTTT
CASSLTVDRRTDTQYF
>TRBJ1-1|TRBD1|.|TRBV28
TGTGCCAGCAGGTCGGGACAGGGGAGCGCAGCTTTCTTT
CASRSGQGSAAFF
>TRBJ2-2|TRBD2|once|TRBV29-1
TGCAGCATACCGGCTCCTCGACTAGCGGGAGTAACCGGGGAGCTGTTTTTT
CSIPAPRLAGVTGELFF
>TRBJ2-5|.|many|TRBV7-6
TGTGCCAGCAGCTTAGCGCTTGGTGAGACCCAGTACTTC
CASSLALGETQYF
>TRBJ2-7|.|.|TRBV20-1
TGCAGTGCGGTGGGGCCAGGGCTACCCTACGAGCAGTACTTC
CSAVGPGLPYEQYF
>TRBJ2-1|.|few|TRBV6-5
TGTGCCAGCAGAAACAGGGTTGGGCAGTTCTTC
CASRNRVGQFF
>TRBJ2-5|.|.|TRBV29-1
TGCAGCGTTGACGGGGGGACCCAGTACTTC
CSVDGGTQYF
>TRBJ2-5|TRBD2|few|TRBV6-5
TGTGCCAGCAGTTATCCTAGGACTAGCGGGAGATCCGAAGGAGAGACCCAGTACTTC
CASSYPRTSGRSEGETQYF
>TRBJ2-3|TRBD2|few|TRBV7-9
TGTGCCAGCAGCGATCCGGGACTAGGGCCAACTGATACGCAGTATTTT
CASSDPGLGPTDTQYF
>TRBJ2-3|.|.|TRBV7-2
TGTGCCAGCAGCTTAGGGGGGGGCTACACAGATACGCAGTATTTT
CASSLGGGYTDTQYF
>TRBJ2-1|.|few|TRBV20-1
TGCAGTGCTAGAGCCCCAAGGGGGGCCTACAATGAGCAGTTCTTC
CSARAPRGAYNEQFF
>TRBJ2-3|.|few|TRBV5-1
TGCGCCAGCAAGGAGGCAGATACGCAGTATTTT
CASKEADTQYF
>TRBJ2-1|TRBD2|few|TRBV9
TGTGCCAGCAGCGCCCCTCACCCCTCGGGACTAGACAATGAGCAGTTCTTC
CASSAPHPSGLDNEQFF
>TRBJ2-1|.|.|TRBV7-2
TGTGCCAGCAGCTCAGAGGTAAATGAGCAGTTCTTC
CASSSEVNEQFF
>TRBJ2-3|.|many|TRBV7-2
TGTGCCAGCAGCTTGGGCGGCACAGATACGCAGTATTTT
CASSLGGTDTQYF
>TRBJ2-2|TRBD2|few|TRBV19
TGTGCCAGTAGTAGCCTGAGACTAGCGGCGAACACCGGGGAGCTGTTTTTT
CASSSLRLAANTGELFF
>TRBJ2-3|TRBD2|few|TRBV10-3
TGTGCCATCAGTGAGTCCTCGGGAGGGCCAGATACGCAGTATTTT
CAISESSGGPDTQYF
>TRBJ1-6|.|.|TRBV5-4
TGTGCCAGCAGCGGTACAGGGTCCTATAATTCACCCCTCCACTTT
CASSGTGSYNSPLHF
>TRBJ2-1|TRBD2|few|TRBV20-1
TGCAGTGCGGGGACTAGCGGGAGCCCCGGGTTATACAATGAGCAGTTCTTC
CSAGTSGSPGLYNEQFF
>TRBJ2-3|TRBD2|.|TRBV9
TGTGCCAGCAGCCCTCGAGGCGGGAGGGGTACAGATACGCAGTATTTT
CASSPRGGRGTDTQYF
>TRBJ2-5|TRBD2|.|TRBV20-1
TGCAGTGCTAGCGTAGCGGGTCAGCAAGAGACCCAGTACTTC
CSASVAGQQETQYF
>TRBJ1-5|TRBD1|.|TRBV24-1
TGTGCCACCAGTGACACGGACAGGGGTGGCAATCAGCCCCAGCATTTT
CATSDTDRGGNQPQHF
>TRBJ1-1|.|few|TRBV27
TGTGCCAGCAGTTTCGAGCCTTGGGGCACTGAAGCTTTCTTT
CASSFEPWGTEAFF
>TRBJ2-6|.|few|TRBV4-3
TGCGCCAGCAGCCAAGACGCACGAGGTCTTTCAAGGGCCAACGTCCTGACTTTC
CASSQDARGLSRANVLTF